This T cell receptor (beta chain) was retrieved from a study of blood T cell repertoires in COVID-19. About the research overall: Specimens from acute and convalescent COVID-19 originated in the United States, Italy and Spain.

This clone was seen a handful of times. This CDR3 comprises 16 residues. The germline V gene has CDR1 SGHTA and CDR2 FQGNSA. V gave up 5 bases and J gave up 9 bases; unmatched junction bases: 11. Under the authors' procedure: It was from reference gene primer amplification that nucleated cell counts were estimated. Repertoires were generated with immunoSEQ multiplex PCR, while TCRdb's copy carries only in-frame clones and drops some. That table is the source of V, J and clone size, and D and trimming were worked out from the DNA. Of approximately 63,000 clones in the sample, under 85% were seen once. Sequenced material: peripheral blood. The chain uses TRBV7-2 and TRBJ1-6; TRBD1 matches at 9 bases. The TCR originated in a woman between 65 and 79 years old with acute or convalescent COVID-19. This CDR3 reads CASSPLIGTGISPLHF. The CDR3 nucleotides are TGTGCCAGCAGCCCCCTAATAGGGACAGGGATTTCACCCCTCCACTTT.